A single sample is the source of the 27 T cell receptor beta chains below, sequenced in a study of T cells in localized non-small cell lung cancer. Sequenced by immunoSEQ multiplex PCR; TCRdb stores in-frame clones only, minus some. Among under 65,000 clones listed, around 81% were seen once. The sample here was peripheral blood, taken before any cancer treatment. All receptors derive from a female donor older than 55 with stage II squamous cell lung carcinoma.

The V gene is TRBV5-8, the J gene TRBJ2-3; D may be TRBD1 (7 bases). V lost 2 bases, J lost 6 bases, and 16 bases lay in between. Germline V gene data show CDR1 as SGHTS and CDR2 as YDEGEE. CDR3 length: 15 residues. The CDR3 bases are TGTGCCAGCAGCTTCCCAGGGGGGAAAGGGGATACGCAGTATTTT. The encoded protein is CASSFPGGKGDTQYF.

This clone was detected a few times. This chain links TRBV29-1 with TRBJ2-2, with a tentative D call TRBD1 (6 bases). V lost 2 bases, J lost 4 bases, and 14 bases lay in between. The CDR3 is 15 residues long. The germline CDR1 and CDR2 sequences are SQVTM and ANQGSEA. The CDR3 nucleotides read TGCAGCGTTGAAAATGTCCAGGGGAGCACCGGGGAGCTGTTTTTT. Translating gives CSVENVQGSTGELFF.

The chain employs TRBV6-6 and TRBJ1-5; D gene uncertain. This CDR3 comprises 13 residues. Germline lookup yields CDR1 MNHNY and CDR2 SVGAGI (reference sequence). V gave up 7 bases and J gave up 7 bases, with 14 bases separating them. In DNA, the CDR3 is TGTGCCAGCAAAGCAGCAGCAAACCAGCCCCAGCATTTT. It codes for CASKAAANQPQHF.

In its sample, this clone was seen once. It is likely a read error, because the conserved phenylalanine at the end of the CDR3 is missing. The V and J genes are TRBV10-3 and TRBJ1-1, with TRBD1 identical over 8 bases. In germline, CDR1 is ENHRY, CDR2 SYGVKD. Losses at the gene ends were 0 bases for V and 4 bases for J; bases not matched to a gene: 7. The CDR3 sequence is 16 residues long. The CDR3 reads CAISESLGDRRTEAFL. CDR3 bases: TGTGCCATCAGTGAGTCCCTGGGGGACAGGCGCACTGAAGCTTTCCTT.

This chain links TRBV9 with TRBJ2-1; TRBD2 is a possible D gene (5 bases). V shed 3 bases and J shed 0 bases, with 13 bases lying between them. This CDR3 contains 16 residues. From germline, CDR1 is SGDLS and CDR2 YYNGEE. The CDR3, as DNA: TGTGCCAGCAGCGCGGGGAGAGGCCCCTCCTACAATGAGCAGTTCTTC. Protein sequence: CASSAGRGPSYNEQFF.

The chain couples TRBV5-4 to TRBJ2-4; D remains unclear. V lost 3 bases, J lost 13 bases, and 14 bases lay in between. The CDR3 is made up of 12 amino acids. Germline V gene lookup returns CDR1 SGHNT and CDR2 YYREEE (reference sequence). The CDR3 sequence: CASSSPGLIQYF. CDR3 nucleotides: TGTGCCAGCAGCTCTCCAGGCCTCATCCAGTACTTC.

The chain is built from TRBV4-1 and TRBJ1-1; D gene uncertain. This CDR3 has 12 residues. CDR1 and CDR2 from the germline V gene are MGHRA and YSYEKL. The V gene lost 0 bases and the J gene lost 11 bases, with 10 bases spanning the gap. The CDR3 sequence: CASSQDRMVAFF. CDR3 DNA: TGCGCCAGCAGCCAAGATCGTATGGTGGCTTTCTTT.

The genes are TRBV7-2 and TRBJ2-7; D is possibly TRBD2 (7 bases). The CDR3 spans 16 residues. The ends were cut back, 2 bases at V and 2 bases at J, with 16 bases in the middle. CDR1 SGHTA and CDR2 FQGNSA come from the germline V gene. The CDR3 DNA reads TGTGCCAGCAGCTTAAAAGGGGGAGGGGTCCCCTACGAGCAGTACTTC. The encoded protein is CASSLKGGGVPYEQYF.

The chain is built from TRBV12-5 and TRBJ1-2; 8 bases map to TRBD1. This CDR3 comprises 14 residues. CDR1 is LGHNT, CDR2 FRNRAP, per germline. With V trimmed by 3 bases and J by 8 bases, 8 bases remained unmatched. The CDR3 DNA reads TGTGCTAGTGGTTTCGACCAGGGGGCAGGAGGCTACACCTTC. Its protein product is CASGFDQGAGGYTF.

V usage is TRBV28 and J usage is TRBJ1-6, with TRBD1 matching over 9 bases. Per germline, CDR1 MDHEN and CDR2 SYDVKM. The CDR3 contains 15 residues. Trimming cost V 5 bases and J 5 bases; bases outside gene matches: 4. The CDR3 DNA reads TGTGCCAGCAGTGGGGGGACAGGGAATAATTCACCCCTCCACTTT. This translates into CASSGGTGNNSPLHF. Looking up the rest from reference TRBV28 and TRBJ1-6 gives the full variable domain: DVKVTQSSRYLVKRTGEKVFLECVQDMDHENMFWYRQDPGLGLRLIYFSYDVKMKEKGDIPEGYSVSREKKERFSLILESASTNQTSMYLCASSGGTGNNSPLHFGNGTRLTVT.

In this sample, this clone turned up a few times. The chain combines TRBV14 with TRBJ1-6; D is unresolved. V was cut by 0 bases and J by 7 bases, with 7 bases left in between. The CDR3 extends over 14 amino acids. The germline CDR1 and CDR2 sequences are SGHDN and FVKESK. The CDR3 region has the DNA TGTGCCAGCAGCCAAGAAGCGCAGAATTCACCCCTCCACTTT. Amino acid sequence: CASSQEAQNSPLHF. Looking up the rest from reference TRBV14 and TRBJ1-6 gives the full variable domain: EAGVTQFPSHSVIEKGQTVTLRCDPISGHDNLYWYRRVMGKEIKFLLHFVKESKQDESGMPNNRFLAERTGGTYSTLKVQPAELEDSGVYFCASSQEAQNSPLHFGNGTRLTVT.

CDR3 amino acids: CASRTGGSTGELFF. The DNA of the CDR3 is TGTGCCAGCAGAACAGGGGGGAGCACCGGGGAGCTGTTTTTT. This rearrangement joins TRBV7-3 to TRBJ2-2, with TRBD1 matching 8 bases. The CDR3 extends over 14 amino acids. The germline CDR1 and CDR2 sequences are SGHTA and FQGTGA. V was pared by 6 bases and J by 4 bases, with 4 bases of the junction left unmatched.

This chain joins TRBV10-1 and TRBJ2-7, with a tentative D call TRBD2 (5 bases). The CDR3 runs to 15 residues. V was cut by 6 bases and J by 6 bases, with 21 bases left in between. Germline loops: CDR1 WNHNN, CDR2 SYGVQD (reference sequence). CDR3 sequence reads: CASRTPSSSAGEQYF. In DNA form, the CDR3 reads TGCGCCAGCAGGACTCCCTCTAGCTCCGCGGGCGAGCAGTACTTC.

This clone is classed as medium-sized. The DNA for the CDR3 is TGTGCCAGCAGCCACATGATGGGCTGGGCTAACTATGGCTACACCTTC. It specifies CASSHMMGWANYGYTF. J is TRBJ1-2 and V is TRBV7-9; D is unclear. V lost 5 bases, J lost 0 bases, and 16 bases lay in between. The V gene's germline CDR1 is SEHNR and CDR2 FQNEAQ (reference sequence). This CDR3 comprises 16 residues.

The CDR3 nucleotides read TGTGCCACTACCCTGGGGGGGAAGGGCACTGAAGCTTTCTTT. Amino acid sequence: CATTLGGKGTEAFF. The chain carries TRBV19 and TRBJ1-1; tentative D call: TRBD1 (5 bases). Germline V gene lookup returns CDR1 LNHDA and CDR2 SQIVND (reference sequence). The CDR3 extends over 14 amino acids. Trimming stripped 10 bases from V and 4 bases from J, with 19 bases between.

In this sample, this clone turned up once. The rearrangement links TRBV4-1 to TRBJ2-2, with 10 nucleotides matching TRBD1. The CDR3 loop spans 16 amino acids. From germline, CDR1 is MGHRA and CDR2 YSYEKL. V was pared by 0 bases and J by 4 bases, with 2 bases of the junction left unmatched. In DNA, the CDR3 is TGCGCCAGCAGCCAAGAGTGGACAGGGGGCACCGGGGAGCTGTTTTTT. This translates into CASSQEWTGGTGELFF.

The chain couples TRBV2 to TRBJ1-6; D remains ambiguous. This CDR3 contains 14 residues. The germline CDR1 and CDR2 sequences are SNHLY and FYNNEI. Trimming pared 7 bases from V and 10 bases from J, leaving 17 bases between. The CDR3 DNA reads TGTGCCAGCAATCTTCGGAATTTCGGGTCACCCCTCCACTTT. Residues: CASNLRNFGSPLHF.

This clone occurred many times. V gene TRBV18 combines with J gene TRBJ1-6, with a tentative D call TRBD1 (6 bases). The germline CDR1 and CDR2 sequences are KGHSH and LQKENI. CDR3 size: 15 residues. The V end lost 2 bases, the J end lost 9 bases, and 14 bases lay between the germline ends. CDR3 sequence (DNA): TGTGCCAGCTCACCATCCGGGGGCTTTAGTTCACCCCTCCACTTT. Its translation is CASSPSGGFSSPLHF.

The V and J genes are TRBV9 and TRBJ1-2, with D perhaps matching TRBD1 (5 bases). V lost 3 bases and J lost 4, with 10 bases in between. CDR3 length equals 13 residues. Germline V gene sequence: CDR1 SGDLS, CDR2 YYNGEE. The CDR3 DNA sequence: TGTGCCAGCAGCGCGTCCGGGGCCTATGGCTACACCTTC. Translated: CASSASGAYGYTF.

Written as DNA, the CDR3 is TGCAGCGTTGCTGACAGAGCAGATACGCAGTATTTT. Translation gives CSVADRADTQYF. This chain connects TRBV29-1 to TRBJ2-3, with D perhaps TRBD1 (5 bases). Germline V gene lookup returns CDR1 SQVTM and CDR2 ANQGSEA. The CDR3 runs 12 residues. The V end lost 4 bases, the J end lost 4 bases, and 9 bases lay between the germline ends.

In this sample, this clone turned up once. The genes are TRBV28 and TRBJ1-2, with D unclear. Trimming removed 2 bases from V and 2 bases from J, with 9 bases in between. CDR3 length: 14 residues. The germline V gene encodes CDR1 MDHEN and CDR2 SYDVKM. CDR3 coding DNA: TGTGCCAGCAGTTTAGTTACAGAAAACTATGGCTACACCTTC. Amino acid sequence: CASSLVTENYGYTF.

The chain employs TRBV7-9 and TRBJ1-1, with 7 nucleotides matching TRBD1. CDR1 is SEHNR and CDR2 is FQNEAQ in the germline V gene (reference sequence). Trimming removed 4 bases from V and 0 bases from J; junction bases left unmatched: 5. The CDR3 extends over 15 amino acids. The CDR3 DNA reads as TGTGCCAGCAGCTGGTCGGGACAGATGAACACTGAAGCTTTCTTT. It specifies CASSWSGQMNTEAFF.

This clone was found once. J is TRBJ1-6 and V is TRBV2; 8 bases map to TRBD1. The CDR3 is 16 residues long. Per germline, CDR1 SNHLY and CDR2 FYNNEI. The V and J ends lost 7 bases and 5 bases, in that order; junction bases with no gene match: 10. CDR3 sequence: CASTLRGQVNNSPLHF. In DNA form, the CDR3 reads TGTGCCAGCACTCTAAGGGGACAGGTTAATAATTCACCCCTCCACTTT.

This clone was seen only once. The gene calls are TRBV5-1 and TRBJ2-3, with D hard to call. Germline-derived CDR1 and CDR2 are SGHRS and YFSETQ. The CDR3 extends over 14 amino acids. Trimming took off 2 bases at V and 7 bases at J, with 14 bases between the two ends. The CDR3 region is CASSLSGLDNTQYF. The CDR3 coding sequence is TGCGCCAGCAGCTTATCCGGGCTCGATAATACGCAGTATTTT.

The rearrangement links TRBV6-5 to TRBJ2-1; 14 positions match TRBD2. This CDR3 comprises 16 residues. Germline CDR1 is MNHEY and CDR2 is SVGAGI. V was clipped by 3 bases and J by 7 bases; unmatched bases: 5. The CDR3 nucleotides are TGTGCCAGCAGTTATCGGACTAGCGGGGGGCGGAATGAGCAGTTCTTC. This gives the protein CASSYRTSGGRNEQFF.

The chain joins TRBV7-2 to TRBJ2-3, with 10 bases identical to TRBD2. The CDR3 runs 18 residues. In germline, CDR1 is SGHTA, CDR2 FQGNSA. The V gene end was trimmed by 2 bases and the J gene end by 2 bases; junction bases not matched to a gene: 10. This CDR3 reads CASSLLVASGGYTDTQYF. As DNA, the CDR3 is TGTGCCAGCAGCTTACTGGTCGCTAGCGGGGGTTACACAGATACGCAGTATTTT. Full variable domain (rest looked up from reference TRBV7-2 and TRBJ2-3): GAGVSQSPSNKVTEKGKDVELRCDPISGHTALYWYRQSLGQGLEFLIYFQGNSAPDKSGLPSDRFSAERTGGSVSTLTIQRTQQEDSAVYLCASSLLVASGGYTDTQYFGPGTRLTVL.

This clone has a single count. J is TRBJ1-1 and V is TRBV5-6; D gene unclear. The germline V and J ends were trimmed by 1 base and 1 base, with 5 bases remaining between them. The CDR3 sequence is 13 residues long. CDR1 and CDR2 (germline): SGHDT, YYEEEE. CDR3 nucleotides: TGTGCCAGCAGCTTGCGCCGGAACACTGAAGCTTTCTTT. Protein product: CASSLRRNTEAFF.